Described below is a single T cell receptor (beta chain) sequence and its context. These data are taken from a study of blood T cell repertoires in COVID-19. Study overall: T cells, B-cell-depleted T cells, or PBMCs provided the cDNA or gDNA that served as material.

CDR3 size: 17 residues. Per the germline V gene, CDR1 is MDHEN and CDR2 is SYDVKM. With V trimmed by 1 base and J by 6 bases, 12 bases remained unmatched. In the source study's methods: Counts of nucleated cells, estimated from reference gene primer amplification, were obtained. The repertoire was sequenced with immunoSEQ multiplex PCR; TCRdb's copy has only in-frame clones and lacks some. V and J calls and clone size are those listed in that table; D and trimming were worked out from the DNA. This sample has a few hundred thousand clones, with about 83% found just once. V and J are TRBV28 and TRBJ2-1; 7 bases are a match to TRBD1. The source of this sequence is a woman aged 45-60 years with acute or convalescent COVID-19. Sequenced input: peripheral blood. CDR3 protein: CASSLFGGDSRTNEQFF. Here the CDR3 DNA reads TGTGCCAGCAGTTTATTCGGTGGGGACAGTCGTACCAATGAGCAGTTCTTC.